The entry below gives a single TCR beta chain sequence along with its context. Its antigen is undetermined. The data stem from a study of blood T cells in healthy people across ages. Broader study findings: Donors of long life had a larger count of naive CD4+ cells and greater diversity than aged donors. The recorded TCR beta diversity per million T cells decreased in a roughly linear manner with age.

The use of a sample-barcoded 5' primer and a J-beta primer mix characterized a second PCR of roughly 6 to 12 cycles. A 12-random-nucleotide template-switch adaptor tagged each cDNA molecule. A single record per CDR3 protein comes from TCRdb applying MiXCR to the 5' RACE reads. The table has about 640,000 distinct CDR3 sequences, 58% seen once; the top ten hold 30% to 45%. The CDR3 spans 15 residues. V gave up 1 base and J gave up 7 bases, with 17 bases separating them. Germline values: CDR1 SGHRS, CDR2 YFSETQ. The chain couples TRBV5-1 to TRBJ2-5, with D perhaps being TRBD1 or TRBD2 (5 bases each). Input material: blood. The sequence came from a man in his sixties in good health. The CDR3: CASSLMGELSGTQYF. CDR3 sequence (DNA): TGCGCCAGCAGCTTGATGGGGGAACTCAGCGGGACCCAGTACTTC.